This T cell receptor beta chain was captured by sequencing in a study of cytomegalovirus exposure and HLA in healthy donors. For the study at large: Early released data comprised about 84 million unique TCRs from HLA-typed donors.

Germline V gene lookup returns CDR1 SGHDN and CDR2 FVKESK. V gave up 0 bases and J gave up 3 bases, with 14 bases separating them. CDR3 length: 16 amino acids. Study observations and caveats: Sequencing depth across donors, presence/absence analyses assumed, was roughly uniform.

Notes on this clone: As yet, its antigen is unknown.

Primers for the PCR totalled 60 Vbeta and 13 Jbeta. Assay: immunoSEQ multiplex PCR; the TCRdb copy retains only in-frame clones and omits some. The profile covers some 190,000 clones, with 65% to 85% appearing a single time and 1.3% to 1.5% taken by the ten largest. Sequenced sample: PBMCs. The chain recombines TRBV14 with TRBJ2-5; D is unclear. The sequence came from a girl aged 10 to 17 in good health and CMV-seropositive. The CDR3 sequence: CASSQDLLSVEETQYF. In DNA, the CDR3 is TGTGCCAGCAGCCAAGACCTACTAAGCGTCGAAGAGACCCAGTACTTC.